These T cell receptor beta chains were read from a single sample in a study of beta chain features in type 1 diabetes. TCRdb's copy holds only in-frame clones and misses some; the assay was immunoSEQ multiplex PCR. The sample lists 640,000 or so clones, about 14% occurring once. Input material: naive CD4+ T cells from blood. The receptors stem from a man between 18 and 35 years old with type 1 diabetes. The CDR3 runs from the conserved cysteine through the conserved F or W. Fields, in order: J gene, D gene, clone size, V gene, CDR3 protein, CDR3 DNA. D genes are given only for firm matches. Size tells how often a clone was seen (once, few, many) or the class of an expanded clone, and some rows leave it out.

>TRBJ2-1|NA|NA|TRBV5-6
CASSLNNYEQFF
TGTGCCAGCAGCTTGAATAACTACGAGCAGTTCTTC
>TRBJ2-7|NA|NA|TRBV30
CAWSVTFLEQYF
TGTGCCTGGAGTGTTACATTCCTAGAGCAGTACTTC
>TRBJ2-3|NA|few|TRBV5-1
CASSLSPTATGTSTDTQYF
TGCGCCAGCAGCTTGTCTCCCACCGCAACCGGGACAAGCACAGATACGCAGTATTTT
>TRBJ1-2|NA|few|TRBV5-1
CASSLAIGANLGYTF
TGCGCCAGCAGCTTGGCCATTGGAGCAAACCTTGGCTACACCTTC
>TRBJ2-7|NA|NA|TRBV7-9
CASSSDRYEQYF
TGTGCCAGCAGTTCCGACAGATACGAGCAGTACTTC
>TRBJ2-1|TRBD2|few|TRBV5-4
CASSLGLAGYNEQFF
TGTGCCAGCAGCCTCGGGCTAGCGGGTTACAATGAGCAGTTCTTC
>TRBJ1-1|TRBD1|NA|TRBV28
CASSTGRGTEAFF
TGTGCCAGCAGTACTGGCAGGGGGACTGAAGCTTTCTTT
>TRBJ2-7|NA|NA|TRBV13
CASSPDRGANYEQYF
TGTGCCAGCAGTCCTGACCGGGGGGCGAACTACGAGCAGTACTTC
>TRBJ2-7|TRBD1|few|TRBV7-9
CASSRTGGQDEQYF
TGTGCCAGCAGCCGAACAGGGGGCCAGGACGAGCAGTACTTC
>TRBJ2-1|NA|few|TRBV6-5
CASSYSTSSDEQFF
TGTGCCAGCAGTTACTCGACGTCTTCCGATGAGCAGTTCTTC
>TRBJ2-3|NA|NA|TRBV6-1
CASSVGGTDTQYF
TGTGCCAGCAGTGTGGGCGGCACAGATACGCAGTATTTT
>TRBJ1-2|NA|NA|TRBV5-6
CASRPTHTYGYTF
TGTGCCAGCAGACCAACGCATACCTATGGCTACACCTTC
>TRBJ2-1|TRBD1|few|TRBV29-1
CSVDSSRDRYNEQFF
TGCAGCGTTGACTCTTCCCGGGACAGGTACAATGAGCAGTTCTTC
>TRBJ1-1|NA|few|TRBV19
CASSIGETTEAFF
TGTGCCAGTAGTATTGGGGAGACCACTGAAGCTTTCTTT
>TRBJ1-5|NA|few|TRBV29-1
CSVGGNSNQPQHF
TGCAGCGTTGGGGGAAATAGCAATCAGCCCCAGCATTTT
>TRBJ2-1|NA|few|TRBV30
CAWSRATGAFADEQFF
TGTGCCTGGAGTCGCGCGACGGGAGCCTTCGCGGATGAGCAGTTCTTC
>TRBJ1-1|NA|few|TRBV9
CASSRGSDTEAFF
TGTGCCAGCAGCCGGGGGTCGGACACTGAAGCTTTCTTT
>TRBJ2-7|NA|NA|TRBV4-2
CASSQVGYEQYF
TGTGCCAGCAGCCAAGTCGGCTACGAGCAGTACTTC
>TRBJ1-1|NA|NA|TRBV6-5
CASTTRGGRDTEAFF
TGTGCCAGCACCACGAGGGGTGGCCGTGACACTGAAGCTTTCTTT
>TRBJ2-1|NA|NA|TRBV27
CAVKDRVYEQFF
TGTGCCGTCAAAGATAGAGTCTATGAGCAGTTCTTC
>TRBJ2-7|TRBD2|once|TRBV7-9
CASSLLTSGRDEQYF
TGTGCCAGCAGCCTGCTTACTAGCGGGAGGGACGAGCAGTACTTC
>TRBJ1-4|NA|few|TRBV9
CASSVVPEEKLFF
TGTGCCAGCAGCGTAGTCCCAGAGGAAAAACTGTTTTTT
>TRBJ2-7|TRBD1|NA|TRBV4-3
CASSQALTGGLGSYEQYF
TGCGCCAGCAGCCAAGCCCTCACAGGGGGCCTAGGGTCCTACGAGCAGTACTTC
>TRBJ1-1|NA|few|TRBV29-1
CSVHLLENTEAFF
TGCAGCGTTCATTTGTTAGAGAACACTGAAGCTTTCTTT
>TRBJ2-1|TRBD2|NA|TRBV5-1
CASSGSGTSGFSYNEQFF
TGCGCCAGCAGCGGGTCCGGGACTAGCGGGTTCTCCTACAATGAGCAGTTCTTC
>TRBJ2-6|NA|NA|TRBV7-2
CASSFGGTSSGANVLTF
TGTGCCAGCAGCTTTGGGGGCACCAGCTCTGGGGCCAACGTCCTGACTTTC
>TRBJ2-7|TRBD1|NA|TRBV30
CAWSVSGGAYEQYF
TGTGCCTGGAGTGTCTCAGGGGGAGCCTACGAGCAGTACTTC
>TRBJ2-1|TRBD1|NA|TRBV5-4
CASSRDSSSYNEQFF
TGTGCCAGCAGCCGGGACAGCAGCTCCTACAATGAGCAGTTCTTC
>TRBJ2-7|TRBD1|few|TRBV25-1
CASSDRGSSEQYF
TGTGCCAGCAGTGACAGGGGGTCTAGCGAGCAGTACTTC
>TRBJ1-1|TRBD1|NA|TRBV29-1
CSVGQDRGLSEAFF
TGCAGCGTTGGTCAGGACAGGGGATTGTCTGAAGCTTTCTTT
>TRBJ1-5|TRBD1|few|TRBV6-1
CASREGMGQGLHNQPQHF
TGTGCCAGCAGGGAAGGAATGGGACAGGGCCTGCACAATCAGCCCCAGCATTTT
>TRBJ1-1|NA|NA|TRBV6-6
CASRELIRNTEAFF
TGTGCCAGCCGAGAACTTATAAGGAACACTGAAGCTTTCTTT
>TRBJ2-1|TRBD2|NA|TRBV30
CAWTLAGGSSYNEQFF
TGTGCCTGGACCCTAGCGGGGGGAAGCTCCTACAATGAGCAGTTCTTC
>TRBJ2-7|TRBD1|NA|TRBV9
CASSARTGAYEQYF
TGTGCCAGCAGCGCTCGGACAGGGGCCTACGAGCAGTACTTC
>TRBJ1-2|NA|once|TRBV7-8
CASSLAPRDGYTF
TGTGCCAGCAGCTTAGCCCCGAGGGATGGCTACACCTTC
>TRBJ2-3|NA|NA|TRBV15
CATKEGISTDTQYF
TGTGCCACCAAGGAGGGAATTAGCACAGATACGCAGTATTTT